This TCR beta chain is drawn from a study of cytomegalovirus exposure and HLA in healthy donors. Study results and caveats: A few CMV-associated chains proved CMV antigen-specific in vitro. According to a subsequent analysis, TCR clusters from the first cohort were inclined to appear together in the roughly 120 validation repertoires. The investigators catalogued 180 or so TCR beta chains as cytomegalovirus-associated.

V gave up 0 bases and J gave up 0 bases; unmatched junction bases: 4. CDR3 length: 17 amino acids. The germline CDR1 and CDR2 sequences are LGHNA and YNFKEQ. Assay used: immunoSEQ multiplex PCR; TCRdb lists only in-frame clones, some missing. The table records under 200,000 clones, about 88% of them present only once. Turning to this clone: As yet, its antigen is unknown.

The clonotype was recovered from a woman between 18 and 30 years old in good health and CMV-seronegative. Sequenced input: PBMCs. The rearrangement uses TRBV4-2 and TRBJ1-5; TRBD1 aligns across 8 bases. CDR3 loop: CASSQDQGASSNQPQHF. The CDR3 bases are TGTGCCAGCAGCCAAGATCAGGGGGCGTCTAGCAATCAGCCCCAGCATTTT.